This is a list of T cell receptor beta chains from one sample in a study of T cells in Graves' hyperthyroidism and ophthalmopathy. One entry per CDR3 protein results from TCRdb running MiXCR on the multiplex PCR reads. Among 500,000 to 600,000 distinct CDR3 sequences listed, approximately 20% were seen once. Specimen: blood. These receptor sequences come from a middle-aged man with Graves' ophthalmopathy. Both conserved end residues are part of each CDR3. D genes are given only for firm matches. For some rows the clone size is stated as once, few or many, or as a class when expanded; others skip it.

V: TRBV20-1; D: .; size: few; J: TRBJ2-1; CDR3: CSASNFRGAYNEQFF; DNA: TGCAGTGCTAGTAACTTCCGGGGCGCTTACAATGAGCAGTTCTTC
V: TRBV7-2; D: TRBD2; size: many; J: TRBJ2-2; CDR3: CASSYPSGGPGELFF; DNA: TGTGCCAGCAGCTACCCTAGCGGGGGGCCCGGGGAGCTGTTTTTT
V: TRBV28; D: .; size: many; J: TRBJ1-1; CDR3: CASYSPQRGVNTEAFF; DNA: TGTGCCAGCTACTCCCCTCAACGGGGAGTGAACACTGAAGCTTTCTTT
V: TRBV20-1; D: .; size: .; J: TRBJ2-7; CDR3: CSAALPLTGSGGYEQYF; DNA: TGCAGTGCCGCCCTCCCTCTTACAGGGAGTGGGGGTTACGAGCAGTACTTC
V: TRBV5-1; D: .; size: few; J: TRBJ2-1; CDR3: CASSQGEDSYNEQFF; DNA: TGCGCCAGCAGCCAGGGGGAGGACTCCTACAATGAGCAGTTCTTC
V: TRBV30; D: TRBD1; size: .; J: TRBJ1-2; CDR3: CAWSPTQGARDYGYTF; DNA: TGTGCCTGGAGTCCGACACAGGGGGCTAGGGACTATGGCTACACCTTC
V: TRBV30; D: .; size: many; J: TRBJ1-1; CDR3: CACAPYEAFF; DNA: TGTGCCTGTGCCCCTTATGAAGCTTTCTTT
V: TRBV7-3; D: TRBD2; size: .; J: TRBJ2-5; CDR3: CASSLGLAGGRQETQYF; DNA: TGTGCCAGCAGCCTGGGGCTAGCGGGGGGAAGACAAGAGACCCAGTACTTC
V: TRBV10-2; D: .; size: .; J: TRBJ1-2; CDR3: CASTSEIYGYTF; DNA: TGCGCCAGCACATCGGAAATCTATGGCTACACCTTC
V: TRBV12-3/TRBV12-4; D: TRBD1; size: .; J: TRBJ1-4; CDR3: CASSPRDRGLSVPEKLFF; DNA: TGTGCCAGCAGTCCCAGGGACAGGGGCCTTTCGGTTCCAGAAAAACTGTTTTTT
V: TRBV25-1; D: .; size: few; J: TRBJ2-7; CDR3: CASISVTYEQYF; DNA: TGTGCCAGCATTTCAGTAACCTACGAGCAGTACTTC
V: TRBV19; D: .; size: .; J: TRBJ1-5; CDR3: CASSIFWEGGNQPQHF; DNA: TGTGCCAGTAGTATCTTCTGGGAAGGGGGTAATCAGCCCCAGCATTTT
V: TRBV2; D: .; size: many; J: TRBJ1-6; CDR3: CASRAVDSYNSPLHF; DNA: TGTGCCAGCAGGGCCGTCGACAGCTATAATTCACCCCTCCACTTT
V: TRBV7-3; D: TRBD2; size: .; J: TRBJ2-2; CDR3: CASSPSGRSGELFF; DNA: TGTGCCAGCAGCCCGAGCGGGAGGTCTGGGGAGCTGTTTTTT
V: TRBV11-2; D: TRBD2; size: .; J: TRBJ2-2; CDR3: CASSRISGRAVGELFF; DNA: TGTGCCAGCAGCCGTATAAGCGGGAGGGCCGTCGGGGAGCTGTTTTTT
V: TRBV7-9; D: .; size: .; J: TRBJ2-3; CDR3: CASTRRGGSSTDTQYF; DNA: TGTGCCAGCACCCGAAGAGGGGGGTCTAGCACAGATACGCAGTATTTT
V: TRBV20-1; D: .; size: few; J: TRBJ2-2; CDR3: CSARDRSTGELFF; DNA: TGCAGTGCTAGAGATCGTAGCACCGGGGAGCTGTTTTTT
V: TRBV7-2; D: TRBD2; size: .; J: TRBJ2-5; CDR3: CASSSTSGSVQETQYF; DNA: TGTGCCAGCAGCTCTACTAGCGGGAGCGTACAAGAGACCCAGTACTTC
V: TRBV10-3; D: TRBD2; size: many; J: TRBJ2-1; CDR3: CAISGEAGGTYNEQFF; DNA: TGTGCCATCAGTGGTGAGGCGGGAGGTACGTACAATGAGCAGTTCTTC
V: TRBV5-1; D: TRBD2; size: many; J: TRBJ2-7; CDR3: CASSLPGLEQYF; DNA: TGCGCCAGCAGCCTCCCGGGACTAGAGCAGTACTTC
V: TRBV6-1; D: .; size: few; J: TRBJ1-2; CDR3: CASSEDRRRGYTF; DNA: TGTGCCAGCAGCGAAGACAGAAGGCGCGGCTACACCTTC
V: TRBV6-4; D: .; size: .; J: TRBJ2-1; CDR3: CASSVQHTSYDSYNEQFF; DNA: TGTGCCAGCAGTGTCCAACACACGAGTTACGACTCCTACAATGAGCAGTTCTTC
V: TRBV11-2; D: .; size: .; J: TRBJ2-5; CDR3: CASSLEGGGTQYF; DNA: TGTGCCAGCAGCTTAGAGGGGGGCGGGACCCAGTACTTC
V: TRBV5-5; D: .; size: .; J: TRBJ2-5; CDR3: CASSPRDRFEETQYF; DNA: TGTGCCAGCAGCCCCCGCGATCGCTTTGAAGAGACCCAGTACTTC
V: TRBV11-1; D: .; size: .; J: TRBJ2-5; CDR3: CASSQGQGKTQYF; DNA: TGCGCCAGCAGCCAAGGCCAGGGAAAGACCCAGTACTTC
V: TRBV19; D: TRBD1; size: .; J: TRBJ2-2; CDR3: CASTPDRGYTGELFF; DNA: TGTGCCAGTACCCCAGACAGGGGTTACACCGGGGAGCTGTTTTTT
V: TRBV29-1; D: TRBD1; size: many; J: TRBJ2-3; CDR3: CSVGLQGEVTDTQYF; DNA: TGCAGCGTGGGGCTACAGGGGGAAGTGACAGATACGCAGTATTTT
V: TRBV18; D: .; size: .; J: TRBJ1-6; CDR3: CASSPPQGTNSPLHF; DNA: TGTGCCAGCTCACCACCGCAGGGTACAAATTCACCCCTCCACTTT
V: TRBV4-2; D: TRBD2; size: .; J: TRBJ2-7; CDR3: CASSLWTSASYEQYF; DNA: TGTGCCAGCAGCCTCTGGACTAGCGCTTCCTACGAGCAGTACTTC
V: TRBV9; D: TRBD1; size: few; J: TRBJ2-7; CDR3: CASSRGDRAHEQYF; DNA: TGTGCCAGCAGCCGGGGGGACAGGGCCCACGAGCAGTACTTC
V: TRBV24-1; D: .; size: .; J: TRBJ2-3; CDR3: CASSAGWDTQYF; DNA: TGTGCCAGCAGCGCCGGTTGGGATACGCAGTATTTT